Sequencing of this T cell receptor beta chain was carried out in a study of cytotoxic CD8 clonotypes in ibrutinib-treated CLL. Looking at the study overall: The study included about a dozen relapsed/refractory and under 16 treatment-naive patients; under 18 had IGHV unmutated disease. Study conclusions and caveats: At ibrutinib response, clonality increased, and at progression it declined back toward baseline.

Remarks on this clone: Antigen: not known.

Per germline, CDR1 MRHNA and CDR2 SNTAGT. This CDR3 has 14 residues. Trimming shortened V by 5 bases and J by 7 bases, and 17 bases separated the two germline ends. Sequencing was performed with immunoSEQ multiplex PCR; in TCRdb, only in-frame clones are kept and a portion is missing. Here the sample spans about 200,000 clones, 70% to 75% being singletons. This sequence was found in a human donor with chronic lymphocytic leukemia. The sequencing used PBMCs, collected after 12 months of ibrutinib treatment. The rearrangement joins TRBV6-4 to TRBJ1-2; D is ambiguous. The CDR3 DNA reads TGTGCCAGCAGTTCTTATGGGAGGACTGGTGGCTACACCTTC. This sequence encodes CASSSYGRTGGYTF.